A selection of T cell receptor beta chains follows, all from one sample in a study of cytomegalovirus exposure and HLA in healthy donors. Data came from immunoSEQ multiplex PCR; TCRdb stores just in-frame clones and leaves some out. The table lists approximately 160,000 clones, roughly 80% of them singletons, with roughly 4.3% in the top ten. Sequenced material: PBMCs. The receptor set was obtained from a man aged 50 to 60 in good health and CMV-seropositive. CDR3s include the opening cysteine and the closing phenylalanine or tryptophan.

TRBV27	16	CASSLSVRGRSYEQYF
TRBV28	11	CASSRAGRAFF
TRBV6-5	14	CASSSTGLNTEAFF
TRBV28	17	CASSLRPRQVRGYGYTF
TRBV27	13	CASSSRTGDTQYF
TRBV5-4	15	CASSRGTSGGNEQFF
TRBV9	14	CASSGLAGGYTQYF
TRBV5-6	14	CASSPDLANYGYTF
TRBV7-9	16	CSSSLDVGGVSYEQYF
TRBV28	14	CASITSRGGQPQHF
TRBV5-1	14	CASSSGTGSYEQYF
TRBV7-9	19	CASSHLELLEIVSTDTQYF
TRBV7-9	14	CASSSRQGYNEQFF
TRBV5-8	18	CASSLGLAGANSYNEQFF
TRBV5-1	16	CASMEGSGSWGETQYF
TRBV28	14	CASSSGQSNQPQHF
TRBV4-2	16	CASSQDPQISYNEQFF
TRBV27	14	CASSINRYNQPQHF
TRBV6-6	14	CASSYRDSSYEQYF
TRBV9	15	CASSVGGPSYNEQFF
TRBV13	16	CASSLMLTGNTGELFF
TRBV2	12	CASSEAGYGYTF
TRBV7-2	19	CLGSLCPQLISRQGSLLFF
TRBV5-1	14	CASSLLTVNTEAFF
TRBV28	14	CASSLTTGNYGYTF
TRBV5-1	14	CASNRQGGNTEAFF